One T cell receptor beta chain is described in this entry. Original handling: Amplifying reference gene primers gave estimates of nucleated cell counts. Clones were sequenced by immunoSEQ multiplex PCR, and TCRdb holds only the in-frame ones, with some missing. The DNA was the basis for D and trimming; V, J and clone size are from that table. Among some 100,000 clones listed, approximately 90% were seen once. The data derive from a study of blood T cell repertoires in COVID-19. At the level of the study: Material from acute and convalescent COVID-19 was sourced from the United States, Italy and Spain. T cells, B-cell-depleted T cells, or PBMCs supplied cDNA or gDNA.

This TCR was recovered from a man aged 45-60 years with active COVID-19. The sequenced sample was peripheral blood.

The CDR3 here is CASGQGALGTEAFF. The CDR3 nucleotides are TGTGCCAGCGGCCAAGGGGCATTGGGCACTGAAGCTTTCTTT. The genes are TRBV6-5 and TRBJ1-1; a possible D gene is TRBD1 (5 bases). Germline CDR1 reads MNHEY; CDR2 reads SVGAGI. The CDR3 has 14 residues. Trimming removed 8 bases from V and 4 bases from J, with 17 bases in between.